This T cell receptor beta chain was identified during a study of T cell repertoires in cytomegalovirus infection. Overall study context: CMV epitopes that were recently identified and HLA-C-restricted were used alongside well-studied HLA-B-restricted ones. CMV infection together with matching HLA type was indicated by public TCR beta signatures.

Per germline, CDR1 MNHEY and CDR2 SMNVEV (reference sequence). V lost 7 bases, J lost 1 base, and 5 bases stayed unmatched. The CDR3 contains 17 residues. This clonotype came up a few times. Its antigen is not known. Study-level findings and limits: Cumulative public TCR beta family frequency identified CMV carriers with the relevant HLA. What dominated the ex vivo response were HLA-C-restricted CMV-specific TCR beta clonotypes.

MiXCR was run by TCRdb on the reads, yielding one entry per CDR3 protein. The sample carries 340,000 or so distinct CDR3 sequences, approximately 25% recorded once. The sequence was obtained from a human donor in good health (CMV status not recorded). Some clones in this sample may be carry-over from other donors' samples. Source: cultured PBMCs, taken from culture after CMV antigen stimulation. J is TRBJ2-1 and V is TRBV27; 15 bases are shared with TRBD2. The CDR3 DNA reads as TGTGCCAGCACCGGACTAGCGGGAGGGCCGTCCTACAATGAGCAGTTCTTC. Amino acids: CASTGLAGGPSYNEQFF.